This passage covers 10 T cell receptor beta chains from one sample sequenced in a study of shared clonotypes between healthy human individuals. Data came from immunoSEQ multiplex PCR; TCRdb stores just in-frame clones and leaves some out. The sample includes 560,000 or so clones, roughly 95% seen only once; the top ten take 0.095% to 0.13%. Cells designated naive CD8 were CD45RO-negative and were positively selected for CCR7, with terminally differentiated effector memory CD45RA+ cells excluded. Material: naive CD8+ T cells sorted from blood. The source of these receptors is a woman in her twenties or thirties in good health.

This chain links TRBV27 with TRBJ2-2; D may match TRBD1 or TRBD2 (5 bases each). CDR1 is MNHEY, CDR2 SMNVEV, per germline (reference sequence). CDR3 length: 15 amino acids. Trimming took 3 bases from V and 3 from J, leaving 11 bases between them. CDR3 bases: TGTGCCAGCAGTTTCGAGGGGCCGGACACCGGGGAGCTGTTTTTT. Translation: CASSFEGPDTGELFF.

This chain links TRBV6-6 with TRBJ1-5; D is unclear. CDR1 and CDR2 from the germline V gene are MNHNY and SVGAGI (reference sequence). The length of the CDR3 is 15 residues. Trimming took off 2 bases at V and 3 bases at J, with 11 bases between the two ends. DNA for the CDR3: TGTGCCAGCAGTTACGGCACCACCCCCAATCAGCCCCAGCATTTT. As protein: CASSYGTTPNQPQHF.

The count of this clone is one. The chain has TRBV11-2 and TRBJ2-7; 9 bases match TRBD1. The CDR3 consists of 16 residues. Germline V lookup: CDR1 SGHAT, CDR2 FQNNGV. Unmatched junction bases numbered 11, after V lost 4 bases and J lost 4 bases. This CDR3 reads CASSSTHTGGRYEQYF. The CDR3 DNA sequence: TGTGCCAGCAGCTCCACCCATACAGGGGGCAGGTACGAGCAGTACTTC.

The rearrangement joins TRBV19 to TRBJ1-2; D call uncertain. Deletions cut 10 bases from V and 0 bases from J, with 18 bases between. Germline CDR1 and CDR2: LNHDA and SQIVND (reference sequence). CDR3 length equals 15 residues. The chain's CDR3 is CATHFGGLTNYGYTF. The CDR3 DNA reads TGTGCCACCCATTTCGGTGGGCTGACTAACTATGGCTACACCTTC.

The V call is TRBV27, the J call TRBJ2-7; the match to TRBD2 covers 9 bases. This CDR3 region has 15 residues. The V segment lost 8 bases and the J segment 4 bases; nucleotides outside the gene matches: 12. Germline CDR1 is MNHEY and CDR2 is SMNVEV (reference sequence). The CDR3 coding sequence is TGTGCCAGCGGGGAGGGGCTAGCGGGACGGTACGAGCAGTACTTC. Amino acids: CASGEGLAGRYEQYF.

This chain links TRBV5-6 with TRBJ2-3; the D gene is possibly TRBD2 (7 bases). The CDR3 length is 16 residues. The germline CDR1 and CDR2 sequences are SGHDT and YYEEEE. Trimming removed 5 bases at V and 4 bases at J, with 20 bases between. The CDR3 sequence is CASSKMGASGPDTQYF. DNA of the CDR3: TGTGCCAGCAGTAAAATGGGGGCTAGCGGACCAGATACGCAGTATTTT.

The chain is built from TRBV7-3 and TRBJ1-1; D is undetermined. There are 13 residues in the CDR3. CDR1 and CDR2 from the germline V gene are SGHTA and FQGTGA. The V end was cut by 8 bases, the J end by 4 bases, with 14 bases between. The CDR3 DNA sequence: TGTGCCAGCGGCGTGTGGGTGACCACTGAAGCTTTCTTT. Amino acids: CASGVWVTTEAFF. Variable domain in full (rest from reference TRBV7-3 and TRBJ1-1): GAGVSQTPSNKVTEKGKYVELRCDPISGHTALYWYRQSLGQGPEFLIYFQGTGAADDSGLPNDRFFAVRPEGSVSTLKIQRTERGDSAVYLCASGVWVTTEAFFGQGTRLTVV.

In this sample, this clone turned up once. The same CDR3 can be traced to other DNA sequences in this sample. The chain has TRBV6-6 and TRBJ2-7; D is ambiguous. Per germline, CDR1 MNHNY and CDR2 SVGAGI (reference sequence). The V end was cut by 0 bases, the J end by 2 bases, with 5 bases between. The CDR3 sequence is 13 residues long. Here the CDR3 reads CASSYSGTYEQYF. CDR3 coding DNA: TGTGCCAGCAGTTACTCAGGAACCTACGAGCAGTACTTC.

The CDR3 nucleotides are TGTGCCAGCAGCTTGGCTGGTTATAATGAAAAACTGTTTTTT. Translating gives CASSLAGYNEKLFF. The rearrangement joins TRBV5-8 to TRBJ1-4; unclear D gene. V was cut by 0 bases and J by 4 bases, with 7 bases left in between. Germline V gene lookup returns CDR1 SGHTS and CDR2 YDEGEE. The CDR3 has 14 residues.

The chain combines TRBV28 with TRBJ2-7, with 10 bases identical to TRBD2. The ends lost 8 bases at V and 5 bases at J; junction bases unmatched: 12. The CDR3 runs 15 residues. Germline V CDR1 and CDR2: MDHEN, SYDVKM. The CDR3 DNA sequence: TGTGCCAGCGCCGCCCCCCTAGCGGGAGCCGACGAGCAGTACTTC. Translation: CASAAPLAGADEQYF.